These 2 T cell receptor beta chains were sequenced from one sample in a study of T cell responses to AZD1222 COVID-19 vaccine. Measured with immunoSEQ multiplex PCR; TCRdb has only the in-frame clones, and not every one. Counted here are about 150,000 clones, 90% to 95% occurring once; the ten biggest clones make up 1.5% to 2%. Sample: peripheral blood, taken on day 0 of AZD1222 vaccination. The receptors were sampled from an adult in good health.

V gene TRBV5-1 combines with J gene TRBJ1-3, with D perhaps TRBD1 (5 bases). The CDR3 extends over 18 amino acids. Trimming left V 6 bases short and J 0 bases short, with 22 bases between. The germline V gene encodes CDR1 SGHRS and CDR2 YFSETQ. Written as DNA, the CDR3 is TGCGCCAGCACCCCAGCAGCAGGGAGTCCCCGCTCTGGAAACACCATATATTTT. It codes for CASTPAAGSPRSGNTIYF.

CDR3 in amino acids: CASSGAPSDTQYF. The CDR3 nucleotides read TGTGCCAGCAGTGGAGCTCCCTCAGATACGCAGTATTTT. This chain links TRBV6-1 with TRBJ2-3, with D uncertain. Germline CDR1 is MNHNS and CDR2 is SASEGT. V was shortened by 4 bases and J by 4 bases, with 9 bases between the two germline ends. There are 13 residues in the CDR3.